The 6 T cell receptor beta chains in this list originate from one sample, sequenced in a study of cytomegalovirus exposure and HLA in healthy donors. With 60 Vbeta and 13 Jbeta primers, the PCR was carried out. The table came from immunoSEQ multiplex PCR; TCRdb's copy has only in-frame clones and leaves some out. Recorded for this sample: roughly 69,000 clones. Sample: PBMCs. These receptors were obtained from a woman in her thirties in good health and CMV-seronegative.

The genes are TRBV20-1 and TRBJ2-7, with D unclear. The germline V and J ends were trimmed by 0 bases and 9 bases, with 9 bases remaining between them. The CDR3 loop spans 11 amino acids. The germline gives CDR1 DFQATT, CDR2 SNEGSKA (reference sequence). The chain's CDR3 is CSARDTAGQYF. DNA of the CDR3: TGCAGTGCTAGAGATACAGCTGGGCAGTACTTC.

The V and J genes are TRBV18 and TRBJ2-1; D is unclear. Germline loops: CDR1 KGHSH, CDR2 LQKENI. The CDR3 loop spans 14 amino acids. The ends were cut back, 2 bases at V and 7 bases at J, with 12 bases in the middle. The CDR3 reads CASSPGLTLNEQFF. The CDR3 DNA follows: TGTGCCAGCTCACCAGGGCTTACTCTGAATGAGCAGTTCTTC.

J is TRBJ2-6 and V is TRBV27, with TRBD1 matching over 9 bases. The CDR3 has 14 residues. Germline V CDR1 and CDR2: MNHEY, SMNVEV (reference sequence). After removal of 2 bases from V and 11 bases from J, the junction contained 4 bases not matched to a gene. The chain's CDR3 is CASSLTGQGYVLTF. CDR3 sequence (DNA): TGTGCCAGCAGTTTAACGGGACAGGGATACGTCCTGACTTTC.

This CDR3 is CASSRQPTGELFF. The CDR3 bases are TGTGCCAGCAGTAGACAGCCCACCGGGGAGCTGTTTTTT. The genes are TRBV6-5 and TRBJ2-2, with a weak D call TRBD1 (5 bases). Germline loops: CDR1 MNHEY, CDR2 SVGAGI. V was pared by 5 bases and J by 4 bases, with 8 bases between. The CDR3 spans 13 residues.

The gene calls are TRBV27 and TRBJ1-6; D is unresolved. Between the trimmed V and J ends, which lost 8 bases and 10 bases, there was a span of 12 bases. CDR1 MNHEY and CDR2 SMNVEV come from the germline V gene (reference sequence). There are 12 residues in the CDR3. CDR3 in amino acids: CASGRSYSPLHF. Here the CDR3 DNA reads TGTGCCAGCGGTCGGAGTTACTCACCCCTCCACTTT.

J is TRBJ2-5 and V is TRBV4-1; TRBD2 agrees at 9 bases. From germline, CDR1 is MGHRA and CDR2 YSYEKL. CDR3 length equals 14 residues. V lost 5 bases to trimming and J lost 4 bases; unmatched junction nucleotides: 5. The CDR3 sequence: CASSTREGRETQYF. In DNA form, the CDR3 reads TGCGCCAGCAGCACGCGGGAGGGCCGAGAGACCCAGTACTTC.